Sequencing of this T cell receptor (beta chain) was carried out in a study of cytomegalovirus exposure and HLA in healthy donors. Whole-study results and caveats: About 87% or about 30% of the time was how often most TCR beta V segments were productive, according to an earlier analysis.

CDR1 and CDR2 from the germline V gene are MDHEN and SYDVKM. Trimming cost V 4 bases and J 6 bases; bases outside gene matches: 6. The CDR3 is 13 amino acids. Regarding this clone: The antigen is undetermined.

PCR amplification relied on 60 Vbeta primers (plus 13 Jbeta primers). Some clones are missing from TCRdb's copy, which holds only in-frame ones; the method was immunoSEQ multiplex PCR. The sample lists some 110,000 clones, around 15% occurring once. Sample: PBMCs. This sequence originates from a female donor in good health and CMV-seronegative. The chain combines TRBV28 with TRBJ2-7, with 7 positions matching TRBD2. CDR3: CASSYSGFSEQYF. The CDR3 nucleotides are TGTGCCAGCAGTTATAGCGGGTTTAGCGAGCAGTACTTC.